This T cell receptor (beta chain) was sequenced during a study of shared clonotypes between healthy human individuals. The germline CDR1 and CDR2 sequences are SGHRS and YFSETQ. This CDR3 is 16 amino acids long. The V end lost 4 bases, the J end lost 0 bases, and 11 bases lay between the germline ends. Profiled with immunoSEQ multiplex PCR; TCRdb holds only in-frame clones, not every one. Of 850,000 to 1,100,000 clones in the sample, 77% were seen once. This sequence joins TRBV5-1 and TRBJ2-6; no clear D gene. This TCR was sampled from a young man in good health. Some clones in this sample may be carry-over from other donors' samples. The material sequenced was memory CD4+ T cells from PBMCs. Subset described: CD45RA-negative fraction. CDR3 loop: CASSPGWSSGANVLTF. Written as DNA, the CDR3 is TGCGCCAGCAGCCCCGGGTGGAGCTCTGGGGCCAACGTCCTGACTTTC.